A single sample is the source of the 9 T cell receptor beta chains below, sequenced in a study of blood T cell repertoires in COVID-19. The table came from immunoSEQ multiplex PCR; TCRdb's copy has only in-frame clones and leaves some out. The data contain around 36,000 clones, around 83% of them seen just once; the ten biggest clones take up about 4.1%. Material for sequencing was peripheral blood. These receptors all come from a man in his fifties or sixties with acute or convalescent COVID-19.

DNA of the CDR3: TGTGCCAGCAGCTTATTGACCCAGGGGAGTCAGCCCCAGCATTTT. It is translated as CASSLLTQGSQPQHF. The chain links TRBV5-6 to TRBJ1-5, with D perhaps TRBD1 (6 bases). The CDR3 consists of 15 residues. With 2 bases removed from V and 6 bases from J, the gap between germline ends came to 15 bases. Germline CDR1 reads SGHDT; CDR2 reads YYEEEE.

This chain uses TRBV5-6 with TRBJ2-3; 10 nucleotides line up with TRBD2. The CDR3 has 15 residues. V was clipped by 4 bases and J by 0 bases; unmatched bases: 2. Germline V lookup: CDR1 SGHDT, CDR2 YYEEEE. CDR3 in DNA: TGTGCCAGCAGCCCGGGACTAGCGAGCACAGATACGCAGTATTTT. It encodes CASSPGLASTDTQYF.

The rearrangement joins TRBV20-1 to TRBJ2-7, with 7 positions matching TRBD2. Germline V gives CDR1 DFQATT, CDR2 SNEGSKA (reference sequence). The CDR3 loop spans 15 amino acids. V shed 3 bases and J 5 bases; nucleotides not matched to a gene: 13. The CDR3 protein is CSASNPGLPSHEQYF. The CDR3, as DNA: TGCAGTGCTAGTAACCCGGGACTACCTTCCCACGAGCAGTACTTC.

The V call is TRBV5-1, the J call TRBJ1-1; D gene unclear. The CDR3 contains 12 residues. V was trimmed by 0 bases and J by 8 bases, leaving 8 bases between them. The V gene's germline CDR1 is SGHRS and CDR2 YFSETQ. This CDR3 reads CASSLGSGEAFF. The CDR3, as DNA: TGCGCCAGCAGCTTGGGCAGCGGAGAAGCTTTCTTT. The complete variable domain, with remaining parts taken from reference TRBV5-1 and TRBJ1-1, reads KAGVTQTPRYLIKTRGQQVTLSCSPISGHRSVSWYQQTPGQGLQFLFEYFSETQRNKGNFPGRFSGRQFSNSRSEMNVSTLELGDSALYLCASSLGSGEAFFGQGTRLTVV.

This rearrangement joins TRBV6-5 to TRBJ2-7; 10 positions match TRBD2. The V and J ends lost 8 bases and 3 bases, in that order; junction bases with no gene match: 10. Germline loops: CDR1 MNHEY, CDR2 SVGAGI. The length of the CDR3 is 15 residues. The CDR3 sequence: CASPLRLAGDYEQYF. CDR3 DNA sequence: TGTGCCAGCCCCCTTAGGCTAGCGGGAGACTACGAGCAGTACTTC.

A few counts support this clone. This chain joins TRBV6-5 and TRBJ1-5; the match to TRBD1 covers 7 bases. CDR1 MNHEY and CDR2 SVGAGI come from the germline V gene. This CDR3 is built from 15 residues. V shed 7 bases, J shed 2 bases, and the junction held 8 bases outside the gene matches. The CDR3 here is CASKPRTGRNQPQHF. CDR3 bases: TGTGCCAGCAAACCTCGGACAGGCCGCAATCAGCCCCAGCATTTT.

The rearrangement links TRBV14 to TRBJ1-3; no reliable D call. This CDR3 is 16 amino acids long. Germline assignment: CDR1 SGHDN and CDR2 FVKESK. The V end was cut by 4 bases, the J end by 0 bases, with 13 bases between. CDR3 sequence (DNA): TGTGCCAGCAGCCCACTAACATACTCCTCTGGAAACACCATATATTTT. This gives the protein CASSPLTYSSGNTIYF.

This chain links TRBV27 with TRBJ1-5; D unclear. V lost 0 bases and J 7 bases, leaving 10 bases between the germline ends. The CDR3 consists of 14 residues. The germline gives CDR1 MNHEY, CDR2 SMNVEV (reference sequence). The CDR3 sequence: CASSLSAGSQPQHF. CDR3 coding DNA: TGTGCCAGCAGTTTATCGGCAGGTTCCCAGCCCCAGCATTTT.

This clone was detected a few times. The chain is built from TRBV15 and TRBJ2-7, with 10 nucleotides matching TRBD1. In germline, CDR1 is LNHNV, CDR2 YYDKDF (reference sequence). J gave up 3 bases and V 7 bases, and 9 bases lay outside the gene matches. CDR3 length: 15 residues. CDR3 DNA sequence: TGTGCCACCAAACTTCCGGGGACAGGGGACTACGAGCAGTACTTC. Its translation is CATKLPGTGDYEQYF.